One and the same sample provided the 7 T cell receptor beta chains below, sequenced in a study of shared clonotypes between healthy human individuals. TCRdb's table, derived via immunoSEQ multiplex PCR, lists solely in-frame clones and lacks some. The sample lists about 360,000 clones, around 79% occurring once. Sequences were obtained from memory CD4+ T cells sorted from blood. Subset indicated: CD45RA-negative fraction. Source of these receptors: a young man in good health.

The V call is TRBV28, the J call TRBJ1-4; 9 nucleotides agree with TRBD1. In germline, CDR1 is MDHEN, CDR2 SYDVKM. V dropped 3 bases and J dropped 7; count of bases not matched to a gene: 15. The CDR3 is 18 residues long. As DNA, the CDR3 is TGTGCCAGCAGTTTTGATCCCCACAGGGGGCTTTCTAGTGAAAAACTGTTTTTT. It yields the protein CASSFDPHRGLSSEKLFF.

This clone has just one count. The chain recombines TRBV30 with TRBJ1-6; 7 bases match TRBD1. After removal of 7 bases from V and 4 bases from J, the junction contained 10 bases not matched to a gene. There are 15 residues in the CDR3. The V gene's germline CDR1 is GTSNPN and CDR2 SVGIG (reference sequence). The CDR3 region is CAFGTDNVYNSPLHF. DNA of the CDR3: TGTGCCTTCGGGACAGACAATGTATATAATTCACCCCTCCACTTT. Together with reference TRBV30 and TRBJ1-6, the CDR3 gives the full variable domain: SQTIHQWPATLVQPVGSPLSLECTVEGTSNPNLYWYRQAAGRGLQLLFYSVGIGQISSEVPQNLSASRPQDRQFILSSKKLLLSDSGFYLCAFGTDNVYNSPLHFGNGTRLTVT.

The chain is built from TRBV7-6 and TRBJ2-3; D might be TRBD1 (5 bases). The V end was cut by 3 bases, the J end by 6 bases, with 7 bases between. Per germline, CDR1 SGHVS and CDR2 FNYEAQ. There are 12 residues in the CDR3. In DNA form, the CDR3 reads TGTGCCAGCAGCTTTCGACAGGATACGCAGTATTTT. It encodes CASSFRQDTQYF.

The V call is TRBV5-1, the J call TRBJ1-1, with 10 bases aligning to TRBD1. V trimming: 3 bases; J trimming: 1 base; junction bases outside the gene matches: 6. Germline lookup yields CDR1 SGHRS and CDR2 YFSETQ. The CDR3 totals 16 residues. CDR3 region: CASSYGTGAPNTEAFF. The CDR3 DNA follows: TGCGCCAGCAGCTACGGGACAGGGGCACCGAACACTGAAGCTTTCTTT.

This clone was seen repeatedly, ten times or more. The chain is built from TRBV5-4 and TRBJ1-4, with D maybe TRBD1 (5 bases). The CDR3 length is 14 residues. Trimming took off 4 bases at V and 8 bases at J, with 15 bases between the two ends. From germline, CDR1 is SGHNT and CDR2 YYREEE (reference sequence). CDR3 protein: CASSRGVGEEKLFF. The CDR3 region has the DNA TGTGCCAGCAGCAGAGGGGTTGGTGAAGAAAAACTGTTTTTT.

This chain uses TRBV7-2 with TRBJ2-2, with TRBD2 matching 10 bases. After removal of 2 bases from V and 7 bases from J, the junction contained 7 bases not matched to a gene. Germline CDR1 is SGHTA and CDR2 is FQGNSA. CDR3 length: 16 residues. Here the CDR3 DNA reads TGTGCCAGCAGCTTACGGGCGCTAGCGGGAGTCGGGGAGCTGTTTTTT. It yields the protein CASSLRALAGVGELFF.

V usage is TRBV6-5 and J usage is TRBJ2-7; D tentatively fits TRBD1 or TRBD2 (5 bases each). Looked up from germline, CDR1 is MNHEY and CDR2 is SVGAGI. The CDR3 has 15 amino acids. V was cut by 6 bases and J by 0 bases, with 15 bases left in between. The CDR3 DNA follows: TGTGCCAGCAGGGGTTGGGGGTCCAGCTCCTACGAGCAGTACTTC. Translated, it gives CASRGWGSSSYEQYF.